The clone carrying this T cell receptor (beta chain) was counted between two and nine times. Antigen: not known. The trim removed 3 bases at V and 1 base at J, leaving 2 bases unmatched. Germline CDR1 is KGHSH and CDR2 is LQKENI. This CDR3 comprises 15 residues. These data belong to a study of T cells after posttransplantation cyclophosphamide. The method was immunoSEQ multiplex PCR; TCRdb's version includes in-frame clones alone and lacks a portion of them. The repertoire holds approximately 23,000 clones, with approximately 97% as singletons. Cells defined as naive were viable CD3+CD4+ or CD3+CD8+ and CCR7+CD45RA+CD45RO-CD95-CD27+CD28+. Study results and limitations: Recipient CMV seropositivity and CMV reactivation strongly tracked TRB clonality. TRB overlap between skin or GI tissue T cells and blood was limited.

What was sequenced was naive CD4+ T cells sorted from PBMCs. The rearrangement links TRBV18 to TRBJ2-1, with 8 bases identical to TRBD2. The source of this sequence is a man between 50 and 59 years old in good health, CMV-negative, and a related stem cell transplant donor. CDR3 loop: CASSPGRVSYNEQFF. The CDR3 DNA sequence: TGTGCCAGCTCACCCGGGAGGGTGTCCTACAATGAGCAGTTCTTC.